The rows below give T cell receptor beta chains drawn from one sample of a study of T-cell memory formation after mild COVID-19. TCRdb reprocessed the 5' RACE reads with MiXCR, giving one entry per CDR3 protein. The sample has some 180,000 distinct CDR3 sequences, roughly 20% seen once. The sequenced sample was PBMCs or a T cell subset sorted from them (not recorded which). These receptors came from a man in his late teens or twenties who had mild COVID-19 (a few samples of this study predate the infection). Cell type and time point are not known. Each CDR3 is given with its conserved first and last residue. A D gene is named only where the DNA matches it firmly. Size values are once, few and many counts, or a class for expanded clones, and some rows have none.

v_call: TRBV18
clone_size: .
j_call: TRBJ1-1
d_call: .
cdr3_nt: TGTGCCAGTAACGACAGGATCACTGAAGCTTTCTTT
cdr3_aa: CASNDRITEAFF

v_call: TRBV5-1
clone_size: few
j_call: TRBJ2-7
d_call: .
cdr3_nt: TGCGCCAGCAGCTTGGGCGCGGCCACCTACGAGCAGTACTTC
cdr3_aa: CASSLGAATYEQYF

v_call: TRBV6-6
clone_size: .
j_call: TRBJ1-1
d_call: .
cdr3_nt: TGTGCCAGCAGCTTAATGAGCACTGAAGCTTTCTTT
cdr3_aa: CASSLMSTEAFF

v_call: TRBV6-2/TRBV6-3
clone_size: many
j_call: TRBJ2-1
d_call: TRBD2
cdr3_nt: TGTGCCAGCAGTTACTCACTAGCGGAGGATGAGCAGTTCTTC
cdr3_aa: CASSYSLAEDEQFF

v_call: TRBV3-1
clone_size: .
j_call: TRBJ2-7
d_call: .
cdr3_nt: TGTGCCAGCAGCCAAGCTTCAGGGATAGTCTACGAGCAGTACTTC
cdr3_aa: CASSQASGIVYEQYF

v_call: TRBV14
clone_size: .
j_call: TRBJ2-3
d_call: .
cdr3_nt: TGTGCCAGCAGCTCGCCAGGGCTAGTAAGCACAGATACGCAGTATTTT
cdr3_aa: CASSSPGLVSTDTQYF

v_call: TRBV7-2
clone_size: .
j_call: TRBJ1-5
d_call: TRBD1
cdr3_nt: TGTGCCAGCAGCTTAGTATGGACAGGGACAAGCAATCAGCCCCAGCATTTT
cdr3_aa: CASSLVWTGTSNQPQHF

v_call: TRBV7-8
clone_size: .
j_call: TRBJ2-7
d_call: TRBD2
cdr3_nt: TGTGCCAGCAGCTTAGACGTAGCGGGGGCCTACGAGCAGTACTTC
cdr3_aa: CASSLDVAGAYEQYF

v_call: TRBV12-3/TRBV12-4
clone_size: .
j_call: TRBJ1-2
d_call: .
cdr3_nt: TGTGCCATCACAAACCAGGCAAACTATGGCTACACCTTC
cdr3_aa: CAITNQANYGYTF

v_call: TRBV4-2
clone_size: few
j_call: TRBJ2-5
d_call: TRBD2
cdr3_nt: TGTGCCAGCAGCTACGGGGGGTTCCAAGAGACCCAGTACTTC
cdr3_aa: CASSYGGFQETQYF

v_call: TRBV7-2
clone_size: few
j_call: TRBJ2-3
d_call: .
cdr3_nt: TGTGCCAGCAGCCGCGGAGTTGGGGGGGCCGGCGGAGATACGCAGTATTTT
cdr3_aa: CASSRGVGGAGGDTQYF

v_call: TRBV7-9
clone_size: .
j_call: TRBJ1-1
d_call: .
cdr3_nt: TGTGCCAGCAGCCAGACCTGGGCTGAAGCTTTCTTT
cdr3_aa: CASSQTWAEAFF